Listed here are 4 T cell receptor beta chains from one sample, sequenced in a study of control samples from healthy donors and cancer patients. Sequenced by immunoSEQ multiplex PCR; TCRdb stores in-frame clones only, minus some. The table includes about 47,000 clones, about 80% detected once. The sequenced sample consisted of blood. These receptors all stem from a man in his 70s in good health.

The chain combines TRBV30 with TRBJ2-3; possible D gene TRBD2, 5 bases. The CDR3 runs to 14 residues. Trimming pared 4 bases from V and 4 bases from J, leaving 15 bases between. The germline gives CDR1 GTSNPN, CDR2 SVGIG (reference sequence). CDR3 bases: TGTGCCTGGAATCTAGGAACGGGGTCAGATACGCAGTATTTT. It codes for CAWNLGTGSDTQYF.

The chain joins TRBV5-4 to TRBJ2-5, with no clear D. V lost 4 bases to trimming and J lost 3 bases, with 10 bases between them. The CDR3 spans 13 residues. Germline V gene sequence: CDR1 SGHNT, CDR2 YYREEE (reference sequence). This CDR3 reads CASSATQEETQYF. CDR3 DNA: TGTGCCAGCAGCGCGACGCAAGAAGAGACCCAGTACTTC.

The chain couples TRBV3-1 (or the pseudogene TRBV3-2) to TRBJ1-1; the D is unclear. The CDR3 is 13 amino acids. V lost 1 base and J 8 bases, leaving 11 bases between the germline ends. The germline V gene has CDR1 LGHDT and CDR2 YNNKEL (reference sequence). CDR3 sequence (DNA): TGTGCCAGCAGCCAAGGGCTGTGGTTCGAAGCTTTCTTT. Translation gives CASSQGLWFEAFF.

This chain joins TRBV7-7 and TRBJ2-7; 10 nucleotides agree with TRBD1. This CDR3 comprises 15 residues. The germline V gene encodes CDR1 SSHAT and CDR2 FNYEAQ (reference sequence). The junction had 3 bases not matched to a gene; V was cut back by 4 bases and J by 0 bases. CDR3 in amino acids: CASSSGQGPSYEQYF. As DNA, the CDR3 is TGTGCCAGCAGCTCGGGACAGGGGCCCTCCTACGAGCAGTACTTC.